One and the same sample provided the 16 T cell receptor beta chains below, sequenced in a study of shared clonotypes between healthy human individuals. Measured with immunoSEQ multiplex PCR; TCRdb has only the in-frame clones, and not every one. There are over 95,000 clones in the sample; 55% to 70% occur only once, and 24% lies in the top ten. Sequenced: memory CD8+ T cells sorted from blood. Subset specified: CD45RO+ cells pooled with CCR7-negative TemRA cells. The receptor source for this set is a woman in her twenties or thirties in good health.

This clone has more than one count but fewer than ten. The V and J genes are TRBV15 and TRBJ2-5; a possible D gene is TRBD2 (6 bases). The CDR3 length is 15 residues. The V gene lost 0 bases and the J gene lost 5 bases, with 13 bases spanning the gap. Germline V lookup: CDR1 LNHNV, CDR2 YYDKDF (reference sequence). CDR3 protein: CATSREQNGGETQYF. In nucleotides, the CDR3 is TGTGCCACCAGCAGAGAACAAAATGGGGGGGAGACCCAGTACTTC.

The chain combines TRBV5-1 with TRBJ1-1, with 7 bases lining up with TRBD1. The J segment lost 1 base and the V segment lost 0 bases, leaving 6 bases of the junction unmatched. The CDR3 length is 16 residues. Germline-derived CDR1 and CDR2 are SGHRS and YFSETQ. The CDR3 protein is CASSLGLTGANTEAFF. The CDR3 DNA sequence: TGCGCCAGCAGCTTGGGACTTACAGGGGCGAACACTGAAGCTTTCTTT.

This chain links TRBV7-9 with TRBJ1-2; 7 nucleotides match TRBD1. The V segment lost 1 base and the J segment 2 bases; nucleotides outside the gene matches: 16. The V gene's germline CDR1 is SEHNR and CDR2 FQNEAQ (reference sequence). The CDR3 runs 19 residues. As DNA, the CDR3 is TGTGCCAGCAGCTTAGGTCTGGTTGGCAGGGGGATGGAGAACTATGGCTACACCTTC. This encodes CASSLGLVGRGMENYGYTF.

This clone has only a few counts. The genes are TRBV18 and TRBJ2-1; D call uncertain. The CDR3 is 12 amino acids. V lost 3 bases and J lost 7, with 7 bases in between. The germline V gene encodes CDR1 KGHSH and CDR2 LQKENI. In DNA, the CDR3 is TGTGCCAGCTCACCGAGAATGAATGAGCAGTTCTTC. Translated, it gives CASSPRMNEQFF.

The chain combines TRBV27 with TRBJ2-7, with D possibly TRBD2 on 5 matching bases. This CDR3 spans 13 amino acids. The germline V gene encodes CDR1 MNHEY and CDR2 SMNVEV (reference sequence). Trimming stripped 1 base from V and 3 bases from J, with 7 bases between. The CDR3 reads CASSLLGDYEQYF. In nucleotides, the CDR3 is TGTGCCAGCAGTTTATTGGGAGACTACGAGCAGTACTTC.

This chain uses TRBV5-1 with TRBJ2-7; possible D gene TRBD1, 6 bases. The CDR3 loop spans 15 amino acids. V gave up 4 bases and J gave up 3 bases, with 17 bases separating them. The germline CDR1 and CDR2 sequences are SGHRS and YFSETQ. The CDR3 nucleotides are TGCGCCAGCAGCGTGGTCGGGACATTCCACTACGAGCAGTACTTC. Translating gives CASSVVGTFHYEQYF.

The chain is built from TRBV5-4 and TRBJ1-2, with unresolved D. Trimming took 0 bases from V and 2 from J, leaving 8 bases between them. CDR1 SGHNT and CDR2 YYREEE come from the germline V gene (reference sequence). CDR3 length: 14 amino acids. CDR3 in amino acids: CASSLDRKNYGYTF. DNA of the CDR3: TGTGCCAGCAGCTTGGACAGAAAAAACTATGGCTACACCTTC.

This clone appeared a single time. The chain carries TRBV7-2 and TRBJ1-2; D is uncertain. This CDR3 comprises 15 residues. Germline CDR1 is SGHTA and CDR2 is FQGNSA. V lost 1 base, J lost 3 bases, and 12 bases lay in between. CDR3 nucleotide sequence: TGTGCCAGCAGCTTAGTGGGCGACGGGGACTATGGCTACACCTTC. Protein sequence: CASSLVGDGDYGYTF. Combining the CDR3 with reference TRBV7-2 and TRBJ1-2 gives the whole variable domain GAGVSQSPSNKVTEKGKDVELRCDPISGHTALYWYRQSLGQGLEFLIYFQGNSAPDKSGLPSDRFSAERTGGSVSTLTIQRTQQEDSAVYLCASSLVGDGDYGYTFGSGTRLTVV.

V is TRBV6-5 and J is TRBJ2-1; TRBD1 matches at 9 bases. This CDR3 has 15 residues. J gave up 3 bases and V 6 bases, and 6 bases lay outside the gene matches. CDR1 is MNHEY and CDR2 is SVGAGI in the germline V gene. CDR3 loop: CASSMSTGGYNEQFF. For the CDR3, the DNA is TGTGCCAGCAGCATGTCGACAGGGGGCTACAATGAGCAGTTCTTC.

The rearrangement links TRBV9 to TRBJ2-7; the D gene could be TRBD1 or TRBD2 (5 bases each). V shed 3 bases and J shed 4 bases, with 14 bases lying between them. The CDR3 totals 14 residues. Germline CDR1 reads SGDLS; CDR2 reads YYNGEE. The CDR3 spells CASSDGRGPYEQYF. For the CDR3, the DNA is TGTGCCAGCAGCGATGGCCGGGGACCATACGAGCAGTACTTC.

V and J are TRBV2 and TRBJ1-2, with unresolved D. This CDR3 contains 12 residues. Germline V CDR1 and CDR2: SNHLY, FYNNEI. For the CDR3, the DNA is TGTGTGAGTCGGGCGCGAAACTATGGCTACACCTTC. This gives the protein CVSRARNYGYTF.

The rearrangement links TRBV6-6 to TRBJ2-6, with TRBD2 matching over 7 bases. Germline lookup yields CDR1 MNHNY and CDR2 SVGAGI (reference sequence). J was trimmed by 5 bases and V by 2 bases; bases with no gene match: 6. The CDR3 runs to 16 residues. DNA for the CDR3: TGTGCCAGCAGTTACGCGGACGGGACTAGGGCCAACGTCCTGACTTTC. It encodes CASSYADGTRANVLTF.

CDR3 nucleotide sequence: TGCGCCAGCAGCCATTTCGGGGGGGCCAACTATGGCTACACCTTC. This codes for CASSHFGGANYGYTF. The chain is built from TRBV4-1 and TRBJ1-2; D is possibly TRBD1 (6 bases). The CDR3 covers 15 residues. The V and J ends lost 3 bases and 2 bases respectively, with 13 bases between them. Germline V CDR1 and CDR2: MGHRA, YSYEKL.

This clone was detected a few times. CDR3 bases: TGTGCCAGCAGCTTGAATTCGGTCCAGCCCCAGCATTTT. The encoded protein is CASSLNSVQPQHF. The chain combines TRBV5-6 with TRBJ1-5; D not resolved. Germline V gene data show CDR1 as SGHDT and CDR2 as YYEEEE. There are 13 residues in the CDR3. V lost 1 base and J 7 bases, leaving 9 bases between the germline ends.

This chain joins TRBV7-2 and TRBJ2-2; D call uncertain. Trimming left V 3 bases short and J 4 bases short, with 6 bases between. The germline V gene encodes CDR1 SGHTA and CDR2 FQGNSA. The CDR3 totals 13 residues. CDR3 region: CASSLFVTGELFF. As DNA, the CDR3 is TGTGCCAGCAGCTTGTTTGTCACCGGGGAGCTGTTTTTT.

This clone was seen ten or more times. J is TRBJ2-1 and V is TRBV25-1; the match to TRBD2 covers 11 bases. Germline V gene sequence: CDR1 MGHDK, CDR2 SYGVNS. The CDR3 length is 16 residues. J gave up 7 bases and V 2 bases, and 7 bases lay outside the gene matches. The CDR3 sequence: CASSEPGLAEINEQFF. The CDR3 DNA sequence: TGTGCCAGCAGTGAACCGGGACTAGCGGAAATAAATGAGCAGTTCTTC.